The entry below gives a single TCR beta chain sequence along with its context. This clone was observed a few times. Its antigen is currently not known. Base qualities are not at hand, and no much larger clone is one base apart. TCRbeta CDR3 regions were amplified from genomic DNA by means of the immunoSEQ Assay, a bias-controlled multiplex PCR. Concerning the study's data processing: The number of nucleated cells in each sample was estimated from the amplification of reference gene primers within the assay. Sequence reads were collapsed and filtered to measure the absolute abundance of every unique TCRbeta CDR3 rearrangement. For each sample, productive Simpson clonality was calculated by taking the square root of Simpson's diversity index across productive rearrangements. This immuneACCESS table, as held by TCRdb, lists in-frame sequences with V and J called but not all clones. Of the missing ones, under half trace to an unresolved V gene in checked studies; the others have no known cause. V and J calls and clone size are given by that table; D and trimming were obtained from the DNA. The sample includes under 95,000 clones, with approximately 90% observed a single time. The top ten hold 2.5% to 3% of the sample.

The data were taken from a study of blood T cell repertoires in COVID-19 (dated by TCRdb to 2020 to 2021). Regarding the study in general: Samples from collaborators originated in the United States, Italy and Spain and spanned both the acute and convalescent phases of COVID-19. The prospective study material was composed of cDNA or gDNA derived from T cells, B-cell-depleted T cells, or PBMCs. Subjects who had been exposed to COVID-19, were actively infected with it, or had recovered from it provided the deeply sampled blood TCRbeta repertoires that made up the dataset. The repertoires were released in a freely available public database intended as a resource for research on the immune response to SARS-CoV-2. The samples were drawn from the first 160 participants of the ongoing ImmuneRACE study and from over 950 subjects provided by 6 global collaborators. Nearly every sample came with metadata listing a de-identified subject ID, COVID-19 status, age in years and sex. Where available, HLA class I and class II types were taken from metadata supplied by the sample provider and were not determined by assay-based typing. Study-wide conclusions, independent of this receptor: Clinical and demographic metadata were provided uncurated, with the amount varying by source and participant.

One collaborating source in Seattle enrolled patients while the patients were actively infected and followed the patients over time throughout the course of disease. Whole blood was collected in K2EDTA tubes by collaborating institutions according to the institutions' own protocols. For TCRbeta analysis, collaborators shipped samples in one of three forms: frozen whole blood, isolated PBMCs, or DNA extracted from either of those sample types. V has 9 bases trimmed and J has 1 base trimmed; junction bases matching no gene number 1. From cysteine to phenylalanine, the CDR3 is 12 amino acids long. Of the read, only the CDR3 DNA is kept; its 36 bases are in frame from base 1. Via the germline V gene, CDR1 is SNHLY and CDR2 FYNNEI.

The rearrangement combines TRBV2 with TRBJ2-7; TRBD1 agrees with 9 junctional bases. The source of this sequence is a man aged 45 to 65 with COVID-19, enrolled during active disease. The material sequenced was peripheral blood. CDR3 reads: CASGTGSYEQYF. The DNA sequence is TGTGCCAGTGGGACAGGGTCCTACGAGCAGTACTTC.